This T cell receptor beta chain was obtained from a study of shared clonotypes between healthy human individuals. Study information: CD8 memory received one plate per donor, CD8 naive two, CD4 memory three and CD4 naive three. Study-wide results and limits: Exclusively blood specimens were collected; tissue repertoires likely differ.

Only in-frame clones appear in the TCRdb table, and some are missing; sequencing was by immunoSEQ multiplex PCR. The sample has over a million clones, around 82% seen once. V was shortened by 2 bases and J by 9 bases, with 8 bases between the two germline ends. The CDR3 has 12 amino acids. The germline CDR1 and CDR2 sequences are SEHNR and FQNEAQ (reference sequence). Those who donated were healthy HIV-negative adults, with no recent acute infections or vaccinations reported. Memory CD4+ cells were the fraction left after CD45RA+ naive selection. In the case of this clone: Its cognate antigen is unknown.

Material for sequencing was memory CD4+ T cells from PBMCs. Subset specified: CD45RA-negative fraction. This sequence joins TRBV7-9 and TRBJ1-5, with D hard to call. The origin of this receptor is a man younger than 35 in good health. Some clones in this sample may be carry-over from other donors' samples. CDR3 amino acids: CASSLLGRPQHF. CDR3 nucleotides: TGTGCCAGCAGCTTACTGGGTAGGCCCCAGCATTTT.